This T cell receptor (beta chain) comes out of a study of cytomegalovirus exposure and HLA in healthy donors. Study context: From HLA-typed donors, an early data release held some 91 million unique TCRs. Notes on the study in general: Sequences of the TCR beta chain were said to predict the HLA-A and HLA-B alleles of most subjects accurately. Later genetic work tied a missense DCLRE1C variant to beta-chain V and J trimming. Sequencing likely generated an artifact that appeared as a cluster of highly shared sequence variants.

PCR employed 60 Vbeta and 13 Jbeta primers. This table comes from immunoSEQ multiplex PCR, and its TCRdb copy is limited to in-frame clones, with some not included. The sample records more than 150,000 clones, around 80% being singletons. Trimming took 4 bases from V and 0 from J; bases not matched to a gene: 7. In germline, CDR1 is SGHRS, CDR2 YFSETQ. This CDR3 spans 17 amino acids. With respect to this clone: Antigen: not known.

This TCR was recovered from a man aged 18 to 30 in good health and CMV-seronegative. The genes are TRBV5-1 and TRBJ2-3; 11 positions agree with TRBD2. The sequenced sample was PBMCs. The CDR3 sequence: CASSPTTSGVSTDTQYF. The CDR3, as DNA: TGCGCCAGCAGCCCCACGACTAGCGGGGTTAGCACAGATACGCAGTATTTT. Full variable domain (outside the CDR3, taken from reference TRBV5-1 and TRBJ2-3): KAGVTQTPRYLIKTRGQQVTLSCSPISGHRSVSWYQQTPGQGLQFLFEYFSETQRNKGNFPGRFSGRQFSNSRSEMNVSTLELGDSALYLCASSPTTSGVSTDTQYFGPGTRLTVL.